The present TCR beta chain was sequenced within a study of T cells in Graves' hyperthyroidism and ophthalmopathy. This clonotype was counted only a few times. Amplification yielded TCR beta CDR3 regions, with RNA transcripts as the source. TCR CDR3 underwent first-round RT-PCR with the HTBI primer set. TCRdb passed the multiplex PCR reads through MiXCR, listing each CDR3 protein once. The table has 690,000 or so distinct CDR3 sequences, 18% seen once. There are 16 residues in the CDR3. The V and J ends lost 5 bases and 0 bases respectively, with 14 bases between them. The V gene's germline CDR1 is MGHRA and CDR2 YSYEKL.

The genes are TRBV4-1 and TRBJ1-3; D gene unclear. The origin of this receptor is a woman in her fifties or sixties with Graves' hyperthyroidism that later progressed to Graves' ophthalmopathy. The sample was blood. CDR3 bases: TGCGCCAGCAGCGCATCCGGGTCCTACTCTGGAAACACCATATATTTT. Translation: CASSASGSYSGNTIYF.